Presented here are 22 T cell receptor beta chains from one specimen sequenced in a study of CD8 T cells in Susac syndrome. RNA in amounts of about 0.5 to 1 ug was reverse transcribed with random hexamers. One entry per CDR3 protein results from TCRdb running MiXCR on the immunoSEQ multiplex PCR reads. The sample contains about 300,000 distinct CDR3 sequences, around 85% of which appear only once. Input material: CD8+ T cells from PBMCs. These receptor sequences come from a human donor with multiple sclerosis.

This chain links TRBV3-1 with TRBJ2-4; D possibly corresponds to TRBD2 (6 bases). Per germline, CDR1 LGHDT and CDR2 YNNKEL (reference sequence). Between the trimmed V and J ends, which lost 0 bases and 3 bases, there was a span of 12 bases. The CDR3 runs 16 residues. CDR3 sequence (DNA): TGTGCCAGCAGCCAAGATAGGGGAGGAGTCAAAAACATTCAGTACTTC. Translated: CASSQDRGGVKNIQYF. Filled out from reference TRBV3-1 and TRBJ2-4, the complete variable domain reads DTAVSQTPKYLVTQMGNDKSIKCEQNLGHDTMYWYKQDSKKFLKIMFSYNNKELIINETVPNRFSPKSPDKAHLNLHINSLELGDSAVYFCASSQDRGGVKNIQYFGAGTRLSVL.

This rearrangement joins TRBV5-6 to TRBJ1-1, with D maybe TRBD1 (5 bases). The V and J ends lost 3 bases and 3 bases respectively, with 15 bases between them. CDR1 and CDR2 (germline): SGHDT, YYEEEE. CDR3 length: 15 amino acids. CDR3 DNA: TGTGCCAGCAGCTCGACAGAGCCAGAGTACACTGAAGCTTTCTTT. This sequence encodes CASSSTEPEYTEAFF.

The chain uses TRBV28 and TRBJ1-4; D not certain. Germline V gives CDR1 MDHEN, CDR2 SYDVKM. CDR3 size: 14 residues. Trimming removed 2 bases from V and 4 bases from J, with 8 bases in between. The CDR3 bases are TGTGCCAGCAGTTTACAGGTCATTAATGAAAAACTGTTTTTT. Protein: CASSLQVINEKLFF.

The chain joins TRBV3-1 to TRBJ1-2; 9 bases line up with TRBD1. The junction had 12 bases not matched to a gene; V was cut back by 3 bases and J by 4 bases. The CDR3 extends over 17 amino acids. Germline V CDR1 and CDR2: LGHDT, YNNKEL (reference sequence). CDR3 amino acids: CASSQGPPGQGTYGYTF. As DNA, the CDR3 is TGTGCCAGCAGCCAGGGTCCTCCGGGACAGGGAACCTATGGCTACACCTTC.

The V call is TRBV27, the J call TRBJ2-5; the D is unclear. Deletions cut 6 bases from V and 5 bases from J, with 16 bases between. CDR1 and CDR2 from the germline V gene are MNHEY and SMNVEV (reference sequence). The CDR3 length is 14 residues. The CDR3 is CASSQRNPRETQYF. The CDR3 DNA reads as TGTGCCAGCAGCCAACGAAACCCCCGGGAGACCCAGTACTTC.

The J gene is TRBJ1-2, the V gene TRBV7-9; TRBD1 might be the D (6 bases). The CDR3 contains 15 residues. Between the trimmed V and J ends, which lost 1 base and 4 bases, there was a span of 13 bases. Germline loops: CDR1 SEHNR, CDR2 FQNEAQ (reference sequence). The CDR3 DNA sequence: TGTGCCAGCAGCTTAGATCACAGGGCTGGCTATGGCTACACCTTC. Translated: CASSLDHRAGYGYTF.

The CDR3 reads CASSIFPGRSEYYGYTF. The CDR3 nucleotides read TGTGCCAGTAGTATTTTCCCAGGGCGATCGGAATACTATGGCTACACCTTC. The chain employs TRBV19 and TRBJ1-2; D is perhaps TRBD1 (5 bases). The CDR3 loop spans 17 amino acids. Germline V lookup: CDR1 LNHDA, CDR2 SQIVND (reference sequence). With 3 bases removed from V and 3 bases from J, the gap between germline ends came to 20 bases.

CDR3 in DNA: TGTGCCAGCAGTTACGAGAGGGGAGACGCTTTCTTT. It yields the protein CASSYERGDAFF. The V gene is TRBV6-5, the J gene TRBJ1-1; perhaps TRBD1 as D (5 bases). The V end was cut by 2 bases, the J end by 11 bases, with 12 bases between. Germline V gene sequence: CDR1 MNHEY, CDR2 SVGAGI. The CDR3 length is 12 residues.

Concerning this clonotype: Germline is not matched at one junction end, which may reflect a read error. The V and J genes are TRBV2 and TRBJ2-7, with D hard to call. The CDR3 spans 14 residues. Germline values: CDR1 SNHLY, CDR2 FYNNEI. This chain's CDR3 is CASSGASYSYEQHF. DNA for the CDR3: TGTGCCAGCAGTGGGGCTTCCTATTCCTACGAGCAGCACTTC.

This clonotype has more than one count but fewer than ten. The chain combines TRBV25-1 with TRBJ2-3, with a weak D call TRBD2 (6 bases). V shed 2 bases and J shed 3 bases, with 12 bases lying between them. This CDR3 contains 15 residues. Germline V gene lookup returns CDR1 MGHDK and CDR2 SYGVNS. The CDR3 sequence: CASSEGREMTDTQYF. The CDR3 nucleotides read TGTGCCAGCAGTGAAGGACGGGAGATGACAGATACGCAGTATTTT.

This clonotype was seen a handful of times. The gene calls are TRBV6-1 and TRBJ2-7, with a weak D call TRBD1 (6 bases). CDR1 MNHNS and CDR2 SASEGT come from the germline V gene. This CDR3 contains 12 residues. The V end was cut by 10 bases, the J end by 6 bases, with 16 bases between. The CDR3 bases are TGTGCCACCCGGGACACCTTGGTCGAGCAGTACTTC. Translated, it gives CATRDTLVEQYF.

The V and J genes are TRBV24-1 and TRBJ2-1; unclear D gene. With 10 bases removed from V and 0 bases from J, the gap between germline ends came to 9 bases. The germline CDR1 and CDR2 sequences are KGHDR and SFDVKD. The CDR3 is made up of 13 amino acids. The CDR3 nucleotides are TGTGCCACAGCCCTCGGCTCCTACAATGAGCAGTTCTTC. It yields the protein CATALGSYNEQFF.

A single count supports this clonotype. V gene TRBV10-3 combines with J gene TRBJ2-5, with 10 bases that match TRBD2. The CDR3 is 16 residues long. Per the germline V gene, CDR1 is ENHRY and CDR2 is SYGVKD. The trim removed 0 bases at V and 3 bases at J, leaving 4 bases unmatched. CDR3 sequence: CAISESGLAGEETQYF. CDR3 nucleotide sequence: TGTGCCATCAGTGAGTCCGGGCTAGCGGGAGAAGAGACCCAGTACTTC.

V and J are TRBV7-9 and TRBJ1-5; D is unclear. V lost 0 bases to trimming and J lost 6 bases, with 6 bases between them. Germline V gene data show CDR1 as SEHNR and CDR2 as FQNEAQ (reference sequence). The CDR3 has 13 amino acids. CDR3 protein: CASSLALGQPQHF. In DNA, the CDR3 is TGTGCCAGCAGCTTAGCTTTGGGTCAGCCCCAGCATTTT.

The rearrangement uses TRBV20-1 and TRBJ2-1; 7 bases map to TRBD1. The CDR3 totals 15 residues. V shed 3 bases and J 6 bases; nucleotides not matched to a gene: 11. CDR1 is DFQATT, CDR2 SNEGSKA, per germline (reference sequence). CDR3 sequence (DNA): TGCAGTGCTAGTTTAGGGACAGCTCCTTTCAATGAGCAGTTCTTC. Its protein is CSASLGTAPFNEQFF.

V usage is TRBV11-2 and J usage is TRBJ1-2; 8 bases line up with TRBD1. Germline loops: CDR1 SGHAT, CDR2 FQNNGV. The CDR3 covers 16 residues. Trimming cost V 1 base and J 3 bases; bases outside gene matches: 7. CDR3 loop: CASSLVGAGGHYGYTF. Here the CDR3 DNA reads TGTGCCAGCAGCTTAGTAGGGGCAGGGGGCCACTATGGCTACACCTTC.

The chain joins TRBV12-3 or TRBV12-4 to TRBJ2-7; no reliable D call. This CDR3 region has 12 residues. Trimming left V 7 bases short and J 4 bases short, with 11 bases between. The CDR3 sequence: CASTSTLYEQYF. The CDR3 DNA reads TGTGCCAGCACTTCGACACTTTACGAGCAGTACTTC.

V and J are TRBV19 and TRBJ2-6; tentative D call: TRBD2 (5 bases). Trimming cost V 7 bases and J 2 bases, with 6 bases left between them. CDR3 size: 13 residues. CDR1 and CDR2 (germline): LNHDA, SQIVND (reference sequence). As DNA, the CDR3 is TGTGCCAGTAAGGAGGCTGGGGCCAACGTCCTGACTTTC. Amino acids: CASKEAGANVLTF. The full variable domain, with the rest looked up from reference TRBV19 and TRBJ2-6, is DGGITQSPKYLFRKEGQNVTLSCEQNLNHDAMYWYRQDPGQGLRLIYYSQIVNDFQKGDIAEGYSVSREKKESFPLTVTSAQKNPTAFYLCASKEAGANVLTFGAGSRLTVL.

Worth noting for this clonotype: Relative to the germline gene, one junction end is altered; a read error may explain this. The V gene is TRBV30, the J gene TRBJ1-1, with unresolved D. The CDR3 totals 13 residues. Germline assignment: CDR1 GTSNPN and CDR2 SVGIG (reference sequence). CDR3 region: CAWSVILNAEAFF. Here the CDR3 DNA reads TGTGCCTGGAGTGTTATACTGAACGCTGAAGCTTTCTTT.

The rearrangement uses TRBV12-3 or TRBV12-4 and TRBJ2-7; 9 positions match TRBD1. This CDR3 contains 15 residues. The ends lost 6 bases at V and 4 bases at J; junction bases unmatched: 10. The CDR3 region is CASRRTGTGTYEQYF. The CDR3 nucleotides read TGTGCCAGCAGGAGGACCGGGACAGGGACATACGAGCAGTACTTC.

V usage is TRBV5-4 and J usage is TRBJ2-5, with TRBD1 identical over 7 bases. The CDR3 totals 14 residues. Losses at the gene ends were 4 bases for V and 4 bases for J; bases not matched to a gene: 7. CDR1 and CDR2 from the germline V gene are SGHNT and YYREEE (reference sequence). In DNA form, the CDR3 reads TGTGCCAGCAGCAAAGACAGGGCCCGAGAGACCCAGTACTTC. Residues: CASSKDRARETQYF.

This clonotype was seen a handful of times. V usage is TRBV9 and J usage is TRBJ1-3; D is undetermined. V lost 0 bases, J lost 0 bases, and 7 bases lay in between. This CDR3 has 15 residues. The germline V gene has CDR1 SGDLS and CDR2 YYNGEE. Here the CDR3 reads CASSVGAGSGNTIYF. For the CDR3, the DNA is TGTGCCAGCAGCGTAGGAGCGGGCTCTGGAAACACCATATATTTT.